The sequence of this TCR beta chain was determined in a study of OX40 agonist ivuxolimab in advanced cancers. A note on the overall study: Ivuxolimab was a fully human IgG2 agonistic monoclonal antibody targeting the costimulatory receptor OX40 (CD134). The paper describes the monotherapy dose-escalation part (N = 52 patients) of the phase I trial of ivuxolimab. Intravenous ivuxolimab was administered to patients every 2 weeks at six dose levels: 0.01, 0.1, 0.3, 1.5, 3 and 10 mg/kg. Three dose-escalation patients achieved partial responses, one with hepatocellular carcinoma and two with cutaneous melanoma. Of the roughly 51 patients in dose escalation, about 20 had hepatocellular carcinoma, some 15 had melanoma, 9 had renal cell carcinoma and 9 had head and neck cancer. The purpose of peripheral TCRbeta sequencing was to test whether ivuxolimab changed TCR sequence diversity and led to clonal T-cell expansion. Patients were allowed to have had prior anti-PD-1, anti-PD-L1 or anti-CTLA-4 therapy, and around 40% of the dose-escalation patients had previously received checkpoint inhibitors. In the dose-escalation cohort, around four fifths of patients were male, and the mean age was around 60 years, with a range of about 23 to 90. Paper-wide results and their limitations: The antigen specificity of the clonally expanded peripheral T cells was not determined. On average, CD8+ T cells showed more expanded clones than CD4+ T cells after ivuxolimab. In the 0.1-3.0 mg/kg groups, partial responders had among the lowest normalized peripheral clonal expansion, particularly in CD8+ T cells. Clonal expansion of both CD4+ and CD8+ blood T cells was observed from baseline to week 6 at doses 0.1 to 3.0 mg/kg. Low levels of normalized T-cell clonal expansion were also seen in some nonresponding patients.

Via the germline V gene, CDR1 is MDHEN and CDR2 SYDVKM. Its CDR3 holds 15 amino acids, cysteine through phenylalanine. Kept here is only the CDR3 DNA, which spans 45 bases and is read in frame from base 1. V is reduced by 7 bases and J by 3 bases, leaving a spacing of 18 bases between them. As to this clone: No cognate antigen has been identified for it. Per-base quality was not reported, and no clone a single base away is much larger than it.

Genomic DNA was isolated from the sorted cells so that the TCRbeta CDR3 region could be sequenced. TCRbeta CDR3 regions were sequenced using the immunoSEQ Assay. TCRdb retrieved this table from immuneACCESS and kept in-frame rearrangements only. Not all clones are present; in checked studies, unresolved V genes account for under half, and no reason is known for the remainder. The sample yields 90,000 to 100,000 clones; 75% to 90% were counted once. Jointly, the top ten make up over 0.65% of the sample. The trial excluded patients who had a history of autoimmune disease or who were on systemic immunosuppression. Peripheral blood for TCR sequencing was collected from all dose cohorts at baseline, on cycle 4 day 1, and on cycle 7 day 1. The samples were taken from a phase I, first-in-human, multicenter, open-label dose-escalation trial of ivuxolimab. The trial enrolled adults with locally advanced or metastatic head and neck squamous cell, hepatocellular, melanoma or renal cell carcinoma. Before TCR sequencing, CD4+ and CD8+ T cells were separately sorted from peripheral blood.

This clonotype originated in an adult with an advanced solid tumor such as melanoma, head and neck, liver or kidney cancer. Specimen: CD4+ or CD8+ T cells sorted from blood, collected in a trial of the OX40 agonist ivuxolimab. The chain was built from TRBV28 and TRBJ1-1; D gene: possibly TRBD1, on 6 matching bases. The DNA sequence is given as TGTGCCAGCAAGGGAACAGGGTGGGAGGACACTGAAGCTTTCTTT. It translates as CASKGTGWEDTEAFF.